The 15 T cell receptor beta chains listed next were all sequenced from one sample in a study of monozygotic twins with inflammatory bowel disease (dated by TCRdb to between 2018 and 2020). Library generation was performed with 5' RACE. TCRdb shows the sequencer as Illumina HiSeq 2500. TCRdb reprocessed the public reads and reports one entry per CDR3 protein sequence, without DNA. The sample's table covers more than 75,000 distinct CDR3 sequences. The ten largest account for 7.4% of the sample. The specimen was blood. Receptor source: a human donor with ulcerative colitis or Crohn's disease, or a healthy co-twin of an affected twin (not recorded which).

The chain employs TRBV5-1 and TRBJ2-2. The germline gives CDR1 SGHRS, CDR2 YFSETQ. The CDR3 contains 11 residues. CDR3 residues: CASQVTGELFF.

The CDR3 is CASSVNRGYFYEQYF. J is TRBJ2-7 and V is TRBV7-8; absent DNA, TCRdb's TRBD1 call cannot be checked. From germline, CDR1 is SGHVS and CDR2 FQNEAQ. The CDR3 length is 15 residues.

The rearrangement links TRBV2 to TRBJ2-4. CDR1 is SNHLY and CDR2 is FYNNEI in the germline V gene. The CDR3 has 11 amino acids. The CDR3 spells CASMGRNIQYF.

The chain has TRBV5-1 and TRBJ1-1; absent DNA, TCRdb's TRBD1 call cannot be checked. This CDR3 is 16 amino acids long. Germline loops: CDR1 SGHRS, CDR2 YFSETQ. CDR3 sequence reads: CASSAGGGGYVTEAFF.

The chain combines TRBV27 with TRBJ2-5. This CDR3 comprises 14 residues. The germline V gene has CDR1 MNHEY and CDR2 SMNVEV (reference sequence). The CDR3 protein is CASSKWTNQETQYF.

The chain has TRBV27 and TRBJ1-2; TCRdb proposes TRBD1, but this gene call is untestable without DNA. The CDR3 runs 16 residues. Looked up from germline, CDR1 is MNHEY and CDR2 is SMNVEV (reference sequence). CDR3: CASSPPTGGSIYGYTF.

The gene calls are TRBV7-8 and TRBJ2-7; TCRdb's D gene call, TRBD2, goes unchecked for lack of DNA. The germline V gene has CDR1 SGHVS and CDR2 FQNEAQ. CDR3 size: 16 residues. The chain's CDR3 is CASSRGAGLAGYEQYF.

The V gene is TRBV10-3, the J gene TRBJ2-3; TCRdb reports TRBD2, a call that lacks DNA to check it against. The V gene's germline CDR1 is ENHRY and CDR2 SYGVKD. The CDR3 totals 14 residues. CDR3 loop: CAISETRSTDTQYF.

The chain carries TRBV11-2 and TRBJ1-1; lacking DNA, the TRBD1 call made by TCRdb goes unchecked. Germline CDR1 reads SGHAT; CDR2 reads FQNNGV. The length of the CDR3 is 16 residues. CDR3 sequence: CASSSHRGPLNTEAFF. The complete variable domain, with remaining parts taken from reference TRBV11-2 and TRBJ1-1, reads EAGVAQSPRYKIIEKRQSVAFWCNPISGHATLYWYQQILGQGPKLLIQFQNNGVVDDSQLPKDRFSAERLKGVDSTLKIQPAKLEDSAVYLCASSSHRGPLNTEAFFGQGTRLTVV.

The chain combines TRBV12-3 or TRBV12-4 with TRBJ1-5; TCRdb selects TRBD1, and the lack of DNA leaves this call unchecked. The CDR3 is 16 residues long. The CDR3 sequence is CASRRDRDYSNQPQHF.

The chain carries TRBV5-4 and TRBJ1-2. The V gene's germline CDR1 is SGHNT and CDR2 YYREEE (reference sequence). CDR3 length: 14 amino acids. This CDR3 reads CASSLSKADYGYTF. The whole variable domain, remainder taken from reference TRBV5-4 and TRBJ1-2, is ETGVTQSPTHLIKTRGQQVTLRCSSQSGHNTVSWYQQALGQGPQFIFQYYREEENGRGNFPPRFSGLQFPNYSSELNVNALELDDSALYLCASSLSKADYGYTFGSGTRLTVV.

V is TRBV29-1 and J is TRBJ1-2. The CDR3 length is 11 residues. Germline V gene data show CDR1 as SQVTM and CDR2 as ANQGSEA. The CDR3: CSAGPPSGYTF.

The gene calls are TRBV2 and TRBJ1-1; TCRdb names TRBD1, which stays unverified in the absence of DNA. The CDR3 is 14 amino acids. Germline V CDR1 and CDR2: SNHLY, FYNNEI. This CDR3 reads CASRAGMINTEAFF.

The chain has TRBV5-1 and TRBJ1-5; the TRBD1 assignment by TCRdb is unverifiable without DNA. CDR3 length: 15 residues. Germline-derived CDR1 and CDR2 are SGHRS and YFSETQ. The CDR3 region is CASSPGAGEGQPQHF. Full variable domain (rest looked up from reference TRBV5-1 and TRBJ1-5): KAGVTQTPRYLIKTRGQQVTLSCSPISGHRSVSWYQQTPGQGLQFLFEYFSETQRNKGNFPGRFSGRQFSNSRSEMNVSTLELGDSALYLCASSPGAGEGQPQHFGDGTRLSIL.

The rearrangement uses TRBV7-8 and TRBJ2-3. Per germline, CDR1 SGHVS and CDR2 FQNEAQ. CDR3 length: 14 residues. Here the CDR3 reads CASSLALRTDTQYF.